These 8 T cell receptor beta chains were sequenced from one sample in a study of cytomegalovirus exposure and HLA in healthy donors. Sequencing was performed with immunoSEQ multiplex PCR; in TCRdb, only in-frame clones are kept and a portion is missing. The data show about 130,000 clones, 89% seen once. Sequencing was performed on PBMCs. The receptors originated from a woman younger than 35 in good health and CMV-seropositive.

The V call is TRBV28, the J call TRBJ1-2; D perhaps matches TRBD1 (5 bases). From germline, CDR1 is MDHEN and CDR2 SYDVKM. V lost 5 bases, J lost 3 bases, and 13 bases lay in between. The CDR3 is 14 amino acids. CDR3 protein: CASSPSGSDYGYTF. CDR3 in DNA: TGTGCCAGCAGTCCCTCAGGGTCCGACTATGGCTACACCTTC.

This clone was found once. In DNA, the CDR3 is TGCGCCAGCAGCCAAGATCGAGGGGGACAGGGGGCGGGGAAGCTGTTTTTT. This translates into CASSQDRGGQGAGKLFF. The chain joins TRBV4-1 to TRBJ2-2, with 12 bases lining up with TRBD1. The V gene's germline CDR1 is MGHRA and CDR2 YSYEKL. This CDR3 has 17 amino acids. V was pared by 0 bases and J by 12 bases, with 11 bases of the junction left unmatched.

The V and J genes are TRBV7-9 and TRBJ1-5; 9 bases fit TRBD1. Germline CDR1 SEHNR, CDR2 FQNEAQ (reference sequence). Trimming cost V 1 base and J 4 bases; bases outside gene matches: 2. The CDR3 sequence is 15 residues long. As DNA, the CDR3 is TGTGCCAGCAGCTTAGATGGGACAGGGAATCAGCCCCAGCATTTT. Its translation is CASSLDGTGNQPQHF.

The chain joins TRBV14 to TRBJ2-7; tentatively, D is TRBD2 (6 bases). V shed 0 bases and J shed 7 bases, with 22 bases lying between them. There are 17 residues in the CDR3. Germline V gives CDR1 SGHDN, CDR2 FVKESK. The CDR3 reads CASSQDRVTRRAGEQYF. The CDR3 nucleotides are TGTGCCAGCAGCCAAGATCGGGTGACACGGAGGGCGGGGGAGCAGTACTTC.

The chain links TRBV9 to TRBJ2-6; D is unclear. This CDR3 is built from 13 residues. The V and J ends lost 5 bases and 0 bases respectively, with 3 bases between them. CDR1 and CDR2 (germline): SGDLS, YYNGEE. The CDR3 nucleotides are TGTGCCAGCAGGAGCTCTGGGGCCAACGTCCTGACTTTC. Protein sequence: CASRSSGANVLTF.

The chain uses TRBV11-2 and TRBJ1-1; 7 bases are shared with TRBD1. CDR1 is SGHAT and CDR2 is FQNNGV in the germline V gene. V trimming: 4 bases; J trimming: 3 bases; junction bases outside the gene matches: 2. This CDR3 region has 13 residues. This chain's CDR3 is CASSSGGHTEAFF. DNA of the CDR3: TGTGCCAGCAGCTCAGGGGGGCACACTGAAGCTTTCTTT.

The rearrangement uses TRBV2 and TRBJ2-3; 10 nucleotides line up with TRBD1. Per germline, CDR1 SNHLY and CDR2 FYNNEI. This CDR3 spans 16 amino acids. The trim removed 5 bases at V and 1 base at J, leaving 6 bases unmatched. The chain's CDR3 is CASSSRTGGRTDTQYF. The CDR3 nucleotides are TGTGCCAGCAGTTCCCGGACAGGGGGGCGCACAGATACGCAGTATTTT.

The chain carries TRBV7-9 and TRBJ1-5; maybe TRBD1 (5 bases). Germline CDR1 SEHNR, CDR2 FQNEAQ (reference sequence). V shed 3 bases and J shed 2 bases, with 8 bases lying between them. CDR3 length: 14 residues. The CDR3 protein is CASSLGQGNQPQHF. CDR3 coding DNA: TGTGCCAGCAGCTTGGGGCAGGGCAATCAGCCCCAGCATTTT. The complete variable domain, with remaining parts taken from reference TRBV7-9 and TRBJ1-5, reads DTGVSQNPRHKITKRGQNVTFRCDPISEHNRLYWYRQTLGQGPEFLTYFQNEAQLEKSRLLSDRFSAERPKGSFSTLEIQRTEQGDSAMYLCASSLGQGNQPQHFGDGTRLSIL.